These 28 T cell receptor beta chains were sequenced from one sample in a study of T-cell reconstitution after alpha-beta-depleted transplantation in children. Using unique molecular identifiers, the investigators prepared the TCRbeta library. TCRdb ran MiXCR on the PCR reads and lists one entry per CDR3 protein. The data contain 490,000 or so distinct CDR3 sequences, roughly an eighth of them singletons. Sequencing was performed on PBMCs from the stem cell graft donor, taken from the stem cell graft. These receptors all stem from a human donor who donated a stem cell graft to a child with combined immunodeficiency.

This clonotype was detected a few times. CDR3 nucleotides: TGCGCCAGCAGCCAAGGGTGGGGTACTGGCAATCAGCCCCAGCATTTT. Translating it yields CASSQGWGTGNQPQHF. This rearrangement joins TRBV4-1 to TRBJ1-5; D not resolved. The CDR3 totals 16 residues. V lost 1 base, J lost 2 bases, and 12 bases lay in between. The V gene's germline CDR1 is MGHRA and CDR2 YSYEKL.

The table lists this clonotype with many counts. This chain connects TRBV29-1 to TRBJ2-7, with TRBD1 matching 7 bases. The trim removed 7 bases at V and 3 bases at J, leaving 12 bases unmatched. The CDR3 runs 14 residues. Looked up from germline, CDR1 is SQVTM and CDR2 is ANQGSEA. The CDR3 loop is CSASRPGQLYEQYF. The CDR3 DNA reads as TGCAGCGCATCTAGACCGGGACAGCTCTACGAGCAGTACTTC.

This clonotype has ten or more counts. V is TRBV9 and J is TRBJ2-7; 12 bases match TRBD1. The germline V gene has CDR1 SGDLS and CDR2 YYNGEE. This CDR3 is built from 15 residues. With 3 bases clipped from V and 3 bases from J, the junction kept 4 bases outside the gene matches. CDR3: CASSGGTGGVYEQYF. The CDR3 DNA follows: TGTGCCAGCAGCGGAGGGACAGGGGGCGTCTACGAGCAGTACTTC. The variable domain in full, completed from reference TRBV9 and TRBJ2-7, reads DSGVTQTPKHLITATGQRVTLRCSPRSGDLSVYWYQQSLDQGLQFLIQYYNGEERAKGNILERFSAQQFPDLHSELNLSSLELGDSALYFCASSGGTGGVYEQYFGPGTRLTVT.

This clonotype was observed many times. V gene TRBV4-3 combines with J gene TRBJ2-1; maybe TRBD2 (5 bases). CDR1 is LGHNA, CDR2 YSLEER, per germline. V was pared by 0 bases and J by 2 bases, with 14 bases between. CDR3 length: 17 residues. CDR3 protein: CASSQDDGSGAYNEQFF. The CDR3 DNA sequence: TGCGCCAGCAGCCAAGATGATGGAAGCGGCGCCTACAATGAGCAGTTCTTC.

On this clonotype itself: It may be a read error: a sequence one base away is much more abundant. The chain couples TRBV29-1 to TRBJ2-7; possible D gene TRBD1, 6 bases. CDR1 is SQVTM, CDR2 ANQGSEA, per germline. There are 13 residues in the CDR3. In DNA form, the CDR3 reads TGCAGCGTCAGGGGAGCGGCAGTCTACGAGCAGTGCTTC. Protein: CSVRGAAVYEQCF.

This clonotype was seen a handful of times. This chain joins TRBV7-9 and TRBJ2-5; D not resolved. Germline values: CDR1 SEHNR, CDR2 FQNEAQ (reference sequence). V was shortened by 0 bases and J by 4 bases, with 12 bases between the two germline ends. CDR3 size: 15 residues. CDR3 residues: CASSLAYVPPETQYF. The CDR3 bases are TGTGCCAGCAGCTTAGCGTATGTTCCACCAGAGACCCAGTACTTC.

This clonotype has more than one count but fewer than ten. The CDR3: CASSGPKNTGELFF. CDR3 nucleotides: TGCGCCAGCAGCGGCCCCAAGAACACCGGGGAGCTGTTTTTT. The gene calls are TRBV5-1 and TRBJ2-2; D ambiguous. Trimming took off 4 bases at V and 1 base at J, with 8 bases between the two ends. Germline values: CDR1 SGHRS, CDR2 YFSETQ. The CDR3 covers 14 residues.

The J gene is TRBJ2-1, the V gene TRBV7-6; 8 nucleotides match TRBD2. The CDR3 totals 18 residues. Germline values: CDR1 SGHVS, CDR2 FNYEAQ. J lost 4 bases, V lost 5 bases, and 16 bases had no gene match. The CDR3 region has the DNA TGTGCCAGCAGCGCCTTAGCGGGGCGCCATTCGTCGTACAATGAGCAGTTCTTC. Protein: CASSALAGRHSSYNEQFF.

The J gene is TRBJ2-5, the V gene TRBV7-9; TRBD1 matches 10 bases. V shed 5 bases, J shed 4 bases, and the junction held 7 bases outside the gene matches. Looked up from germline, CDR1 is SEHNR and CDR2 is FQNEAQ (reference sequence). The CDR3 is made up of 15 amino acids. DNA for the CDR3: TGTGCCAGCAGCCCTAGGGACAGGGGCCCAGAGACCCAGTACTTC. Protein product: CASSPRDRGPETQYF.

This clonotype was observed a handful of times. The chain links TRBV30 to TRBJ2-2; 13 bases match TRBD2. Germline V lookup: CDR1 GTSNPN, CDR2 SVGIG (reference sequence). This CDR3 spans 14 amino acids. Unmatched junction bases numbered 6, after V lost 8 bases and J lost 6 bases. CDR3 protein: CAGTSGGGSGELFF. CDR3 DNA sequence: TGTGCCGGCACTAGCGGGGGGGGTTCCGGGGAGCTGTTTTTT.

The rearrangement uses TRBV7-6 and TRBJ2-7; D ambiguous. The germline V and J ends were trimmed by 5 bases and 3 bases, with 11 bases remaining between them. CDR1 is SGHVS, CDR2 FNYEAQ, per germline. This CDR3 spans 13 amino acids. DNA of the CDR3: TGTGCCAGCAGCCCCCAGCCAGGCTACGAGCAGTACTTC. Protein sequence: CASSPQPGYEQYF.

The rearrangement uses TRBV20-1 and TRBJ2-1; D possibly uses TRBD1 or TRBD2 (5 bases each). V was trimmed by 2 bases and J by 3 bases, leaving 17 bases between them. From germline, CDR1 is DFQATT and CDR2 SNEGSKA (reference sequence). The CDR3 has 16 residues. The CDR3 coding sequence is TGCAGTGCTAGAAACCGGGACCCACGAAGCTACAATGAGCAGTTCTTC. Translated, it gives CSARNRDPRSYNEQFF.

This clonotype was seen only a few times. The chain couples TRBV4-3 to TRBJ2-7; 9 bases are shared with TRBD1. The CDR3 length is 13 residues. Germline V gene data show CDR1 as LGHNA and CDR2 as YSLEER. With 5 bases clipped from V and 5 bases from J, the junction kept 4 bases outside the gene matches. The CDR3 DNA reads TGCGCCAGCAGCGGACAGGGGTTCGACGAGCAGTACTTC. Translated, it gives CASSGQGFDEQYF.

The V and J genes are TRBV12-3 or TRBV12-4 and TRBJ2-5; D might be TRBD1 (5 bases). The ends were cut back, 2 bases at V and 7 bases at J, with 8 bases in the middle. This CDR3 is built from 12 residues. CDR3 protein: CASSLNRGTQYF. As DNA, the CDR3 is TGTGCCAGCAGTTTAAATAGGGGGACCCAGTACTTC.

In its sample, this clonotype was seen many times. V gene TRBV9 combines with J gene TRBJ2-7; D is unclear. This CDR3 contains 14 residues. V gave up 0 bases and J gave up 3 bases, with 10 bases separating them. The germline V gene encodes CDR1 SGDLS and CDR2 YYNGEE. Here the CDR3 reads CASSVASSRYEQYF. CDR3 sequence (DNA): TGTGCCAGCAGCGTAGCAAGTTCTCGCTACGAGCAGTACTTC.

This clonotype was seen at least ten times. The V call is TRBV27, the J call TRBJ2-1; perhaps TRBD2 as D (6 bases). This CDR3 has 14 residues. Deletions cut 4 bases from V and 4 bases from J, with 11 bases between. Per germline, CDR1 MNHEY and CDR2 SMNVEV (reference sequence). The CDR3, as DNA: TGTGCCAGCAGTTGGGCGGGGCCTTACAATGAGCAGTTCTTC. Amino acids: CASSWAGPYNEQFF.

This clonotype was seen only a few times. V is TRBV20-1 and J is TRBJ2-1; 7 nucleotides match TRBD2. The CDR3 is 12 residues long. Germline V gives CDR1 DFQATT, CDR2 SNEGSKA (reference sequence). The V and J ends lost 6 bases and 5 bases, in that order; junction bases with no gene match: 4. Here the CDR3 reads CSAGGYNNEQFF. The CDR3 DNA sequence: TGCAGTGCCGGGGGGTATAACAATGAGCAGTTCTTC.

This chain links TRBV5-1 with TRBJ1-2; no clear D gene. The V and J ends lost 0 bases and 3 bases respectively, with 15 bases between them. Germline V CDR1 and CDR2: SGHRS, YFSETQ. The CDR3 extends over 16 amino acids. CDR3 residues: CASSLATPGMDYGYTF. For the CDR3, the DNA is TGCGCCAGCAGCTTGGCCACCCCGGGAATGGACTATGGCTACACCTTC.

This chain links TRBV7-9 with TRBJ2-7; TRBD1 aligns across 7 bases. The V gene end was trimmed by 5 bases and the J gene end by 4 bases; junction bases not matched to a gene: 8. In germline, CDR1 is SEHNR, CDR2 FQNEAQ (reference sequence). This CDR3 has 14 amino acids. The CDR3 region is CASSRGGAGYEQYF. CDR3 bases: TGTGCCAGCAGCAGAGGGGGCGCAGGGTACGAGCAGTACTTC.

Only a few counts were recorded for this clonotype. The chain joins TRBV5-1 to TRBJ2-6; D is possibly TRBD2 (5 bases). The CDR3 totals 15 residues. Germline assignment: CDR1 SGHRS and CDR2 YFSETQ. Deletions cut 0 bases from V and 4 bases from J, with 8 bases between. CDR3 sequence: CASSLAEGGANVLTF. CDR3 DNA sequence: TGCGCCAGCAGCTTGGCCGAGGGCGGGGCCAACGTCCTGACTTTC.

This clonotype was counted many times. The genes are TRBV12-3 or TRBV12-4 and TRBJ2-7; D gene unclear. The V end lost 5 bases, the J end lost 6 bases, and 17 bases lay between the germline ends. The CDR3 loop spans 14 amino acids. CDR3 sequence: CASSHRAHGGEQYF. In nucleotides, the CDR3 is TGTGCCAGCAGTCACCGGGCCCACGGTGGCGAGCAGTACTTC.

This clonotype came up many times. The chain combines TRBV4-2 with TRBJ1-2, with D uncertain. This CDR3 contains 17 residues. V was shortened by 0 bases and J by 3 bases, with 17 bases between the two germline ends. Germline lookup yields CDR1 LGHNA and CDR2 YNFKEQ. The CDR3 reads CASSQEVWTVHDYGYTF. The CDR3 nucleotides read TGTGCCAGCAGCCAAGAAGTATGGACCGTCCACGACTATGGCTACACCTTC.

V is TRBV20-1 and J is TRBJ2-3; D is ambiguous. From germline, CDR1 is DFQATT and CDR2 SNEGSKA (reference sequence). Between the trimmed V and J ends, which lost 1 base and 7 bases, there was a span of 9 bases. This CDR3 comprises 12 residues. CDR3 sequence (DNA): TGCAGTGCTAGAGTCGAGCCGTATACGCAGTATTTT. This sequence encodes CSARVEPYTQYF.

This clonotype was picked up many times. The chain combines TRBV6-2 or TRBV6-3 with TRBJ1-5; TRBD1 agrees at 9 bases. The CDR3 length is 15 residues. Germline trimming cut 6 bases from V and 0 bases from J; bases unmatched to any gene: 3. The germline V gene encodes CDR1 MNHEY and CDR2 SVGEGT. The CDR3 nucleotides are TGTGCCAGCAGCAGGGACAGGGATAGCAATCAGCCCCAGCATTTT. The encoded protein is CASSRDRDSNQPQHF.

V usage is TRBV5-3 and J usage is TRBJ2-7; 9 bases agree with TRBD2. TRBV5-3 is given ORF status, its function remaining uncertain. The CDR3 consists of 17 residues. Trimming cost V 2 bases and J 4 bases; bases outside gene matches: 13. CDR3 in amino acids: CARSFSGSFLKSYEQYF. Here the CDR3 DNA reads TGTGCCAGAAGCTTTAGCGGGAGCTTTCTCAAGTCATACGAGCAGTACTTC.

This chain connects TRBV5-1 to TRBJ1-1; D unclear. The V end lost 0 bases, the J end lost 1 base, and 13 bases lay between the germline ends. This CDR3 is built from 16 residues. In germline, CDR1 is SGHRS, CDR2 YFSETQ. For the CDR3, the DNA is TGCGCCAGCAGCTTGGTTTCCGCGGGGTGGAACACTGAAGCTTTCTTT. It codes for CASSLVSAGWNTEAFF.

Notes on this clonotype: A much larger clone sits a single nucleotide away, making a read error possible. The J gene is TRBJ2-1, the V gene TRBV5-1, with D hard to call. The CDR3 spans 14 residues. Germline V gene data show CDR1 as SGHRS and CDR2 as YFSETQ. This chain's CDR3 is CASSLAESYNERFF. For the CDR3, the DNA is TGCGCCAGCAGCCTCGCGGAGTCCTACAATGAGCGGTTCTTC. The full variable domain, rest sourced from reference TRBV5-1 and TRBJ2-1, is KAGVTQTPRYLIKTRGQQVTLSCSPISGHRSVSWYQQTPGQGLQFLFEYFSETQRNKGNFPGRFSGRQFSNSRSEMNVSTLELGDSALYLCASSLAESYNERFFGPGTRLTVL.

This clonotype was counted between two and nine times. The DNA for the CDR3 is TGTGCCACCAGGCCAGCACCAACCTACGAGCAGTACTTC. Amino acid sequence: CATRPAPTYEQYF. V gene TRBV10-3 combines with J gene TRBJ2-7; D unclear. The V gene's germline CDR1 is ENHRY and CDR2 SYGVKD. The ends were cut back, 10 bases at V and 2 bases at J, with 15 bases in the middle. CDR3 length: 13 residues.